This TCR beta chain was identified in a study of cytotoxic CD8 clonotypes in ibrutinib-treated CLL. Findings of the study overall: Whereas clonality rose at ibrutinib response, it declined toward baseline at progression. At baseline, clonality was higher than in age-matched healthy donors and correlated with CD8+ counts. Stable or contracted on treatment, public clonotypes were also uncommon.

As input for TCR beta libraries, about 1.8 micrograms of genomic DNA came from cryopreserved PBMCs. The data were produced by immunoSEQ multiplex PCR, yet TCRdb's version contains in-frame clones alone and is incomplete. Found here are about 130,000 clones, roughly 85% of them singletons; the top ten hold approximately 2%. Worth noting for this clone: No antigen is known for it.

CDR3 length equals 15 residues. Germline-derived CDR1 and CDR2 are SGHKS and YYEKEE (reference sequence). With 5 bases clipped from V and 3 bases from J, the junction kept 4 bases outside the gene matches. The source was PBMCs, collected after 24 months of ibrutinib treatment. The chain recombines TRBV5-5 with TRBJ2-2, with 10 bases fitting TRBD2. The receptor was isolated from a human donor with chronic lymphocytic leukemia. The CDR3 nucleotides read TGTGCCAGCAGGAGGACTAGCGGTGACACCGGGGAGCTGTTTTTT. This translates into CASRRTSGDTGELFF.